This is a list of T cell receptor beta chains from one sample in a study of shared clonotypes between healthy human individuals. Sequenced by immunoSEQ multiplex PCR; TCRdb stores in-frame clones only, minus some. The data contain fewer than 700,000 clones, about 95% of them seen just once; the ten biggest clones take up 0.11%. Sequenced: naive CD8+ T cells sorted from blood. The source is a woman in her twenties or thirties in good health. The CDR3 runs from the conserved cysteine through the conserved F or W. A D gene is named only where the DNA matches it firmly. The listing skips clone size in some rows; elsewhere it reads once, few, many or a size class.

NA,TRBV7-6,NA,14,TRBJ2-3,CASSLDRITDTQYF,TGTGCCAGCAGCTTAGATAGGATCACAGATACGCAGTATTTT
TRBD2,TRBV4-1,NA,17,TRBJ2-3,CASSQRTSGGLADTQYF,TGCGCCAGCAGCCAACGAACTAGCGGGGGGCTCGCAGATACGCAGTATTTT
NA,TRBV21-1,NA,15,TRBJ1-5,CASSTGQGAYQPQHF,TGTGCCAGCAGCACTGGACAGGGGGCCTATCAGCCCCAGCATTTT
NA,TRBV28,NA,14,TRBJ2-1,CASSLTRNYNEQFF,TGTGCCAGCAGTTTGACTAGAAATTACAATGAGCAGTTCTTC
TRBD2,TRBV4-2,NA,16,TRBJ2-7,CASSPHPSGSSYKQYF,TGTGCCAGCAGCCCGCACCCTAGCGGGAGTTCCTACAAGCAGTACTTC
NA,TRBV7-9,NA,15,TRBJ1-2,CASEDSPRGRYGYTF,TGTGCCAGCGAGGATAGCCCCCGGGGACGGTATGGCTACACCTTC
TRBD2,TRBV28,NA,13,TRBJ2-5,CASTSGRKETQYF,TGTGCCAGCACTAGCGGTAGAAAAGAGACCCAGTACTTC
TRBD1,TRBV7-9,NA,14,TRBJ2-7,CASSLGDSSYEQYF,TGTGCCAGCAGCTTAGGGGACAGTTCCTACGAGCAGTACTTC
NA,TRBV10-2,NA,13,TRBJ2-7,CASSGGTSYEQYF,TGCGCCAGCAGTGGGGGCACTTCCTACGAGCAGTACTTC
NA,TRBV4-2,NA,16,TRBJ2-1,CASSQAEPLIYNEQFF,TGTGCCAGCAGCCAAGCCGAACCACTAATTTACAATGAGCAGTTCTTC
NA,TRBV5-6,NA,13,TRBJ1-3,CASEHLSGNTIYF,TGTGCCAGCGAACACCTCTCTGGAAACACCATATATTTT
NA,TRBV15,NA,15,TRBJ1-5,CATSERDEGYQPQHF,TGTGCCACCAGCGAGAGGGATGAGGGATATCAGCCCCAGCATTTT
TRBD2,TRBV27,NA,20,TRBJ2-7,CASSTSPRGWSSGRSNEQYF,TGTGCCAGCAGTACCTCCCCGCGCGGATGGAGTAGCGGGAGATCCAACGAGCAGTACTTC
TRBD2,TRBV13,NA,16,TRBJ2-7,CASSLGRTSGIYEQYF,TGTGCCAGCAGCTTAGGCCGGACTAGCGGGATCTACGAGCAGTACTTC
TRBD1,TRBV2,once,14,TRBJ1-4,CASRGQGISEKLFF,TGTGCCAGCAGGGGACAGGGTATAAGTGAAAAACTGTTTTTT
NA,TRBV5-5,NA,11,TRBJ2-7,CASSLVYEQYF,TGTGCCAGCAGCTTGGTCTACGAGCAGTACTTC
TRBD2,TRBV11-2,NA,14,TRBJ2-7,CASSFRAGSYEQYF,TGTGCCAGCAGCTTCAGAGCGGGAAGCTACGAGCAGTACTTC
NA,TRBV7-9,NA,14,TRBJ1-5,CASSWGGLNQPQHF,TGTGCCAGCAGCTGGGGGGGGCTCAATCAGCCCCAGCATTTT
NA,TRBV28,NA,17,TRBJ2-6,CATDPPGRIPGANVLTF,TGTGCCACCGACCCCCCAGGGCGTATTCCTGGGGCCAACGTCCTGACTTTC